These T cell receptor beta chains were read from a single sample in a study of technical replicates of blood from a few donors. Using immunoSEQ multiplex PCR, the repertoire was profiled, and TCRdb retains in-frame clones only, with some absent. The repertoire holds more than 45,000 clones, about 95% seen once, with over 2.5% in the top ten. Sequenced sample: PBMCs. All receptors derive from a human donor in good health. Some clones in this sample may be carry-over from other donors' samples. Both conserved end residues are part of each CDR3. D genes are given only for firm matches. Size is stated for part of the rows, as once, few or many counts, or as a class when the clone is expanded.

d_gene: -; abundance: -; v_gene: TRBV4-1; j_gene: TRBJ2-7; CDR3aa: CASSQDRGYEQYF; CDR3nt: TGCGCCAGCAGCCAAGACAGAGGCTACGAGCAGTACTTC
d_gene: TRBD1; abundance: few; v_gene: TRBV6-5; j_gene: TRBJ2-7; CDR3aa: CASSYSRTGGYEQYF; CDR3nt: TGTGCCAGCAGTTACTCGAGGACAGGGGGCTACGAGCAGTACTTC
d_gene: TRBD1; abundance: -; v_gene: TRBV5-8; j_gene: TRBJ1-5; CDR3aa: CASSSIPGQGLQPQHF; CDR3nt: TGTGCCAGCAGCTCGATCCCGGGACAGGGTTTGCAGCCCCAGCATTTT
d_gene: -; abundance: -; v_gene: TRBV7-2; j_gene: TRBJ2-7; CDR3aa: CASSLASGLTYEQYF; CDR3nt: TGTGCCAGCAGCTTGGCAAGCGGCCTGACCTACGAGCAGTACTTC
d_gene: TRBD1; abundance: once; v_gene: TRBV4-3; j_gene: TRBJ2-3; CDR3aa: CASSQGLGQGSTDTQYF; CDR3nt: TGCGCCAGCAGCCAAGGTCTGGGACAGGGTAGCACAGATACGCAGTATTTT
d_gene: -; abundance: -; v_gene: TRBV6-6; j_gene: TRBJ1-2; CDR3aa: CASHREGSYGYTF; CDR3nt: TGTGCCAGCCACAGGGAGGGGAGCTATGGCTACACCTTC
d_gene: TRBD1; abundance: -; v_gene: TRBV19; j_gene: TRBJ1-3; CDR3aa: CASRLNRDRADTIYF; CDR3nt: TGTGCCAGTAGGCTCAACCGGGACAGGGCGGACACCATATATTTT
d_gene: -; abundance: -; v_gene: TRBV4-3; j_gene: TRBJ1-1; CDR3aa: CASSQDLFRGAEAFF; CDR3nt: TGCGCCAGCAGCCAAGATCTGTTCAGGGGCGCTGAAGCTTTCTTT
d_gene: TRBD1; abundance: -; v_gene: TRBV27; j_gene: TRBJ2-7; CDR3aa: CASGQGIPYEQYF; CDR3nt: TGTGCCAGCGGACAGGGCATACCCTACGAGCAGTACTTC
d_gene: -; abundance: -; v_gene: TRBV6-5; j_gene: TRBJ2-3; CDR3aa: CASSLQASTDTQYF; CDR3nt: TGTGCCAGCAGTTTACAGGCAAGCACAGATACGCAGTATTTT
d_gene: TRBD1; abundance: -; v_gene: TRBV10-1; j_gene: TRBJ1-5; CDR3aa: CASRITPGQGTQPQHF; CDR3nt: TGCGCCAGCAGAATAACCCCGGGACAGGGGACCCAGCCCCAGCATTTT
d_gene: -; abundance: -; v_gene: TRBV7-2; j_gene: TRBJ1-2; CDR3aa: CASSFWTPERNYGYTF; CDR3nt: TGTGCCAGCAGCTTCTGGACACCCGAAAGGAACTATGGCTACACCTTC
d_gene: -; abundance: -; v_gene: TRBV7-8; j_gene: TRBJ2-1; CDR3aa: CASSSPRRFGPYNEQFF; CDR3nt: TGTGCCAGCAGCTCCCCGAGACGCTTTGGGCCCTACAATGAGCAGTTCTTC
d_gene: -; abundance: -; v_gene: TRBV4-1; j_gene: TRBJ2-7; CDR3aa: CASSQDTGAASSSYEQYF; CDR3nt: TGCGCCAGCAGCCAAGATACGGGAGCAGCCTCCAGCTCCTACGAGCAGTACTTC
d_gene: -; abundance: -; v_gene: TRBV9; j_gene: TRBJ2-7; CDR3aa: CASSIRGLPSEQYF; CDR3nt: TGTGCCAGCAGCATCCGGGGACTTCCGTCCGAGCAGTACTTC
d_gene: -; abundance: -; v_gene: TRBV20-1; j_gene: TRBJ1-2; CDR3aa: CSASVGGGYTF; CDR3nt: TGCAGTGCTAGTGTCGGTGGTGGCTACACCTTC
d_gene: TRBD1; abundance: -; v_gene: TRBV11-2; j_gene: TRBJ1-5; CDR3aa: CASSLDGQGGNQPQHF; CDR3nt: TGTGCCAGCAGCTTAGACGGACAGGGGGGGAATCAGCCCCAGCATTTT
d_gene: -; abundance: -; v_gene: TRBV7-2; j_gene: TRBJ2-1; CDR3aa: CASSFFMREQFF; CDR3nt: TGTGCCAGCAGCTTCTTTATGAGGGAGCAGTTCTTC
d_gene: TRBD2; abundance: -; v_gene: TRBV9; j_gene: TRBJ2-7; CDR3aa: CASSVGKGTTPYEQYF; CDR3nt: TGTGCCAGCAGCGTAGGTAAAGGGACTACTCCCTACGAGCAGTACTTC
d_gene: TRBD1; abundance: -; v_gene: TRBV7-6; j_gene: TRBJ1-3; CDR3aa: CASSLGTGGLNTIYF; CDR3nt: TGTGCCAGCAGCTTAGGAACAGGGGGCTTAAACACCATATATTTT
d_gene: TRBD2; abundance: few; v_gene: TRBV7-8; j_gene: TRBJ2-7; CDR3aa: CASRGPRRGSSYEQYF; CDR3nt: TGTGCCAGCAGGGGTCCGCGGCGGGGGAGCTCCTACGAGCAGTACTTC
d_gene: -; abundance: -; v_gene: TRBV7-2; j_gene: TRBJ2-7; CDR3aa: CASSPGGKTYEQYF; CDR3nt: TGTGCCAGCAGCCCCGGGGGTAAGACCTACGAGCAGTACTTC
d_gene: TRBD2; abundance: -; v_gene: TRBV7-9; j_gene: TRBJ2-2; CDR3aa: CASTPLTSGSETGELFF; CDR3nt: TGTGCCAGCACCCCGCTGACTAGCGGGAGTGAAACCGGGGAGCTGTTTTTT
d_gene: TRBD1; abundance: few; v_gene: TRBV4-1; j_gene: TRBJ2-4; CDR3aa: CASSHQQGALAKNIQYF; CDR3nt: TGCGCCAGCAGCCACCAACAGGGGGCTCTAGCCAAAAACATTCAGTACTTC
d_gene: -; abundance: -; v_gene: TRBV29-1; j_gene: TRBJ2-7; CDR3aa: CSVGYRTGYEQYF; CDR3nt: TGCAGCGTGGGTTACAGGACCGGCTACGAGCAGTACTTC
d_gene: TRBD1; abundance: -; v_gene: TRBV5-1; j_gene: TRBJ1-1; CDR3aa: CASRSGQRTEAFF; CDR3nt: TGCGCCAGCAGATCGGGACAGCGGACTGAAGCTTTCTTT
d_gene: TRBD2; abundance: once; v_gene: TRBV15; j_gene: TRBJ2-3; CDR3aa: CATSRTSAASTDTQYF; CDR3nt: TGTGCCACCAGCAGGACTAGCGCGGCTAGCACAGATACGCAGTATTTT
d_gene: TRBD1; abundance: -; v_gene: TRBV13; j_gene: TRBJ1-4; CDR3aa: CASSRTGDEKLFF; CDR3nt: TGTGCCAGCAGCAGGACAGGAGATGAAAAACTGTTTTTT
d_gene: TRBD2; abundance: once; v_gene: TRBV7-6; j_gene: TRBJ2-5; CDR3aa: CASSEGLAATGTQYF; CDR3nt: TGTGCCAGCAGCGAAGGACTAGCGGCGACCGGGACCCAGTACTTC
d_gene: TRBD2; abundance: -; v_gene: TRBV30; j_gene: TRBJ2-3; CDR3aa: CAWSGSLAGAPDTQYF; CDR3nt: TGTGCCTGGAGCGGCTCACTAGCGGGAGCGCCAGATACGCAGTATTTT
d_gene: TRBD1; abundance: -; v_gene: TRBV27; j_gene: TRBJ1-2; CDR3aa: CASSLSGTGLFYGYTF; CDR3nt: TGTGCCAGCAGTTTATCAGGGACAGGGCTTTTTTATGGCTACACCTTC
d_gene: -; abundance: -; v_gene: TRBV5-1; j_gene: TRBJ2-3; CDR3aa: CASSQRTTDTQYF; CDR3nt: TGCGCCAGCAGTCAGCGGACCACAGATACGCAGTATTTT
d_gene: -; abundance: -; v_gene: TRBV7-5; j_gene: TRBJ2-1; CDR3aa: CVRSLGLFPYNEQFF; CDR3nt: TGTGTCAGAAGCTTAGGACTTTTCCCCTACAATGAGCAGTTCTTC
d_gene: TRBD1; abundance: -; v_gene: TRBV10-3; j_gene: TRBJ2-7; CDR3aa: CAISESRQGSKQYF; CDR3nt: TGTGCCATCAGTGAGTCGAGACAGGGGTCCAAGCAGTACTTC
d_gene: TRBD1; abundance: -; v_gene: TRBV30; j_gene: TRBJ1-2; CDR3aa: CAWSALGTAQPGGYTF; CDR3nt: TGTGCCTGGAGCGCTCTAGGGACAGCCCAACCGGGTGGCTACACCTTC
d_gene: -; abundance: -; v_gene: TRBV6-6; j_gene: TRBJ1-1; CDR3aa: CASGLESAEAFF; CDR3nt: TGTGCCAGCGGCCTAGAGTCGGCTGAAGCTTTCTTT
d_gene: TRBD2; abundance: -; v_gene: TRBV7-2; j_gene: TRBJ2-2; CDR3aa: CASSLAGRELFF; CDR3nt: TGTGCCAGCAGCCTAGCGGGGCGGGAGCTGTTTTTT
d_gene: TRBD2; abundance: -; v_gene: TRBV18; j_gene: TRBJ2-7; CDR3aa: CASSLLAGEQQYF; CDR3nt: TGTGCCAGCTCACTCTTAGCGGGAGAGCAGCAGTACTTC
d_gene: TRBD1; abundance: -; v_gene: TRBV30; j_gene: TRBJ2-1; CDR3aa: CAWKLHHRDREQFF; CDR3nt: TGTGCCTGGAAATTACACCACCGGGACAGGGAGCAGTTCTTC
d_gene: TRBD1; abundance: -; v_gene: TRBV6-5; j_gene: TRBJ1-2; CDR3aa: CASSSGGLDYGYTF; CDR3nt: TGTGCCAGCAGCTCAGGGGGCCTCGACTATGGCTACACCTTC
d_gene: TRBD2; abundance: -; v_gene: TRBV7-7; j_gene: TRBJ2-5; CDR3aa: CASSPRGAGQETQYF; CDR3nt: TGTGCCAGCAGCCCTCGGGGAGCGGGGCAAGAGACCCAGTACTTC
d_gene: TRBD2; abundance: -; v_gene: TRBV6-5; j_gene: TRBJ2-7; CDR3aa: CASSYSGLAGGEQYF; CDR3nt: TGTGCCAGCAGTTACTCGGGACTAGCGGGGGGCGAGCAGTACTTC
d_gene: -; abundance: -; v_gene: TRBV30; j_gene: TRBJ1-2; CDR3aa: CAWSGNYGYTF; CDR3nt: TGTGCCTGGAGTGGTAACTACGGCTACACCTTC
d_gene: TRBD1; abundance: -; v_gene: TRBV18; j_gene: TRBJ1-1; CDR3aa: CASSTGVLAFF; CDR3nt: TGTGCCAGCTCAACAGGGGTACTCGCTTTCTTT
d_gene: TRBD2; abundance: -; v_gene: TRBV4-3; j_gene: TRBJ2-1; CDR3aa: CASSRLAGGHNEQFF; CDR3nt: TGCGCCAGCAGCCGACTAGCGGGGGGCCACAATGAGCAGTTCTTC